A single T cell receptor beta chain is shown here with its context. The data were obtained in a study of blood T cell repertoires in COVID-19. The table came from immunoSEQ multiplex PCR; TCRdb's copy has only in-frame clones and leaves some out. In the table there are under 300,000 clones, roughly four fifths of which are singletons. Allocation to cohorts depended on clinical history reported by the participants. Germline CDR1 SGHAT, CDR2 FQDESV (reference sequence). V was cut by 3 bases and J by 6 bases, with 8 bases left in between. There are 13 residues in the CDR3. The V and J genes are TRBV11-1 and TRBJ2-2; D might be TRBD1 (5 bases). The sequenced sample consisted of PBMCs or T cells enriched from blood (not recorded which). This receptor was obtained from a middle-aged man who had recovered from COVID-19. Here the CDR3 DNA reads TGTGCCAGCAGCTTGGGGCGAGCCGGGGAGCTGTTTTTT. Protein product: CASSLGRAGELFF.